The rows below give T cell receptor beta chains drawn from one sample of a study of identical twins. Via MiXCR, TCRdb re-called the 5' RACE reads, giving one row per CDR3 protein. This sample has about 660,000 distinct CDR3 sequences, with 8% to 9% found just once. These data were likewise used in another study, on yellow fever vaccine responses in identical twins.

The sequenced sample consisted of PBMCs. The receptors come from a woman aged 18-30 years in good health. Both conserved end residues are part of each CDR3. D genes are given only for firm matches. Size tells how often a clone was seen (once, few, many) or the class of an expanded clone, and some rows leave it out.

>TRBV4-1|17|few|.|TRBJ2-3
CASSQDGAALSTDTQYF
TGCGCCAGCAGCCAAGATGGCGCGGCCTTAAGCACAGATACGCAGTATTTT
>TRBV6-1|13|.|.|TRBJ1-5
CASSASETGPQHF
TGTGCCAGCAGTGCCTCTGAGACTGGGCCCCAGCATTTT
>TRBV11-2|17|few|TRBD1|TRBJ2-5
CASSLDLRTGGVETQYF
TGTGCCAGCAGCTTAGATCTTAGGACAGGGGGCGTGGAGACCCAGTACTTC
>TRBV29-1|12|.|.|TRBJ2-7
CSVETDTYEQYF
TGCAGCGTTGAAACGGATACCTACGAGCAGTACTTC
>TRBV21-1|16|.|.|TRBJ2-7
CASSKAGRGLVYEQYF
TGTGCCAGCAGCAAAGCGGGCAGGGGGCTGGTCTACGAGCAGTACTTC
>TRBV3-1|13|few|.|TRBJ2-2
CASSQVLDGELFF
TGTGCCAGCAGCCAAGTCTTGGACGGGGAGCTGTTTTTT
>TRBV30|13|.|.|TRBJ2-7
CASTGGISYEQYF
TGTGCCTCTACCGGGGGTATCTCCTACGAGCAGTACTTC
>TRBV29-1|13|many|.|TRBJ2-7
CSVGQTFTYEQYF
TGCAGCGTCGGACAGACTTTTACCTACGAGCAGTACTTC
>TRBV7-9|15|few|TRBD2|TRBJ2-1
CASSSDLAGVGEQFF
TGTGCCAGCAGCTCAGATCTAGCGGGAGTTGGTGAGCAGTTCTTC
>TRBV25-1|14|many|.|TRBJ2-7
CASSGPRDRDGQYF
TGTGCCAGCAGTGGCCCCCGGGATAGGGACGGGCAGTACTTC
>TRBV12-3/TRBV12-4|15|few|TRBD2|TRBJ2-3
CASTFTSGSTDTQYF
TGTGCCAGCACCTTCACTAGCGGGAGCACAGATACGCAGTATTTT